This section outlines one T cell receptor beta chain sequence together with its context. Its antigen is unknown. TCR beta CDR3 region amplification was performed from RNA transcripts. First-round RT-PCR with HTBI primers amplified the TCR CDR3 region. TCRdb fed the multiplex PCR reads into MiXCR, producing one record per CDR3 protein. The data show about 270,000 distinct CDR3 sequences, with 20% to 25% seen just once and over 55% held by the top ten. The entry originates in a study of T cells in Graves' hyperthyroidism and ophthalmopathy. Regarding the study as a whole: Before onset, by a median of approximately 5.9 months, the model predicted ophthalmopathy.

This TCR was recovered from a young man with Graves' ophthalmopathy. Source material: blood.

The CDR3 nucleotides read TGTGCCAGTAGTACAGGGGCACAAGAGACCCAGTACTTC. Amino acids: CASSTGAQETQYF. The chain is built from TRBV19 and TRBJ2-5; D might be TRBD1 (6 bases). Germline V gene sequence: CDR1 LNHDA, CDR2 SQIVND (reference sequence). V dropped 4 bases and J dropped 2 bases, with 8 bases sitting between them. CDR3 length: 13 amino acids.